This entry lists 8 T cell receptor beta chains sequenced from one sample in a study of PD-L1 blockade in urothelial cancer. Here immunoSEQ multiplex PCR was the method, and the copy in TCRdb shows in-frame clones only, minus some. The table includes approximately 79,000 clones, about 85% detected once. Time point given: pretreatment peripheral blood. The sequencing here drew on PBMCs, taken around atezolizumab (anti-PD-L1) treatment. Receptors were obtained from a man between 40 and 49 years old with urothelial cancer.

CDR3 DNA sequence: TGTGCAACGGGACAGGGGAAAGATACGCAGTATTTT. Its protein product is CATGQGKDTQYF. The chain uses TRBV30 and TRBJ2-3; the match to TRBD1 covers 10 bases. This CDR3 is built from 12 residues. CDR1 and CDR2 from the germline V gene are GTSNPN and SVGIG (reference sequence).

The rearrangement joins TRBV7-2 to TRBJ2-4; 9 nucleotides align to TRBD1. In germline, CDR1 is SGHTA, CDR2 FQGNSA. The ends lost 5 bases at V and 0 bases at J; junction bases unmatched: 2. This CDR3 is built from 15 residues. The CDR3 loop is CASSRTGVAKNIQYF. CDR3 DNA sequence: TGTGCCAGCAGCCGGACAGGGGTAGCCAAAAACATTCAGTACTTC.

As DNA, the CDR3 is TGTGCCAGCAGCTACTCATCTACCACGCCTTGGGAAGCTTTCTTT. The encoded protein is CASSYSSTTPWEAFF. The chain recombines TRBV11-2 with TRBJ1-1, with D unclear. Trimming left V 4 bases short and J 8 bases short, with 20 bases between. CDR1 is SGHAT and CDR2 is FQNNGV in the germline V gene. The CDR3 contains 15 residues.

The rearrangement joins TRBV30 to TRBJ1-1; 8 bases match TRBD1. This CDR3 comprises 12 residues. The trim removed 2 bases at V and 6 bases at J, leaving 2 bases unmatched. Germline V gene data show CDR1 as GTSNPN and CDR2 as SVGIG (reference sequence). This chain's CDR3 is CAWSRQGPEAFF. The CDR3 DNA is TGTGCCTGGAGTAGACAGGGGCCTGAAGCTTTCTTT.

A few counts support this clone. The J gene is TRBJ1-2, the V gene TRBV28; D might be TRBD1 (6 bases). Trimming took 5 bases from V and 0 from J, leaving 7 bases between them. CDR1 is MDHEN and CDR2 is SYDVKM in the germline V gene. The length of the CDR3 is 13 residues. The CDR3 protein is CASSGTPNYGYTF. The CDR3, as DNA: TGTGCCAGCAGTGGGACACCTAACTATGGCTACACCTTC.

The chain combines TRBV18 with TRBJ2-3, with D possibly matching TRBD1 (6 bases). This CDR3 region has 17 residues. Trimming cost V 6 bases and J 0 bases, with 19 bases left between them. Germline CDR1 is KGHSH and CDR2 is LQKENI. Written as DNA, the CDR3 is TGTGCCAGCTCGCGACGAACAGGGAAGACAAGCACAGATACGCAGTATTTT. This gives the protein CASSRRTGKTSTDTQYF.

J is TRBJ1-3 and V is TRBV5-1, with TRBD1 matching over 8 bases. Per germline, CDR1 SGHRS and CDR2 YFSETQ. V was pared by 0 bases and J by 2 bases, with 4 bases of the junction left unmatched. The CDR3 totals 16 residues. This chain's CDR3 is CASSLDLTGAGNTIYF. The CDR3, as DNA: TGCGCCAGCAGCTTGGACCTGACAGGGGCTGGAAACACCATATATTTT.

The rearrangement links TRBV30 to TRBJ2-1, with 14 bases that match TRBD2. This CDR3 contains 15 residues. Trimming removed 3 bases from V and 7 bases from J; junction bases left unmatched: 5. Germline V gives CDR1 GTSNPN, CDR2 SVGIG (reference sequence). In nucleotides, the CDR3 is TGTGCCTGGAGGGGACTAGCGGGAGTACGGAATGAGCAGTTCTTC. It specifies CAWRGLAGVRNEQFF.